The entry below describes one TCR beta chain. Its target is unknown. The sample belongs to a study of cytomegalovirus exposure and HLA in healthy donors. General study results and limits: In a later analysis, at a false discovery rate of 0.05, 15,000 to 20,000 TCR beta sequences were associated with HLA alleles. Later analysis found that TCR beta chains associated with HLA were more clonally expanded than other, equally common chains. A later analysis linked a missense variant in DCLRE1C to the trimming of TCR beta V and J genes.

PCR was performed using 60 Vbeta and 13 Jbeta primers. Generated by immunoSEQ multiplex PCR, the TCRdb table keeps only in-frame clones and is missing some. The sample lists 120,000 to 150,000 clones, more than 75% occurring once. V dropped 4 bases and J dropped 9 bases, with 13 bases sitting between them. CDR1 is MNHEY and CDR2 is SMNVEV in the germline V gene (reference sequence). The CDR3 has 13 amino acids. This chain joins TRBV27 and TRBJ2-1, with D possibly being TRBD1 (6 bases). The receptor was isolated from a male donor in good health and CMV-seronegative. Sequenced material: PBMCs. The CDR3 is CASSSTGLTEQFF. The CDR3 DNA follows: TGTGCCAGCAGTTCCACAGGGTTAACTGAGCAGTTCTTC.